This T cell receptor beta chain was retrieved from a study of shared clonotypes between healthy human individuals. Study results and limitations: Sampling used blood alone; tissue repertoires probably differ.

In this sample, this clone turned up a few times. As yet, its antigen is unknown. Per germline, CDR1 SEHNR and CDR2 FQNEAQ (reference sequence). This CDR3 comprises 15 residues. V shed 1 base, J shed 8 bases, and the junction held 7 bases outside the gene matches. Method: immunoSEQ multiplex PCR; TCRdb's copy keeps in-frame clones and lacks some. Of fewer than 700,000 clones listed, about 80% are singletons. The origin of this receptor is a woman aged 40 to 50 in good health. Some clones in this sample may be carry-over from other donors' samples. Material: PBMCs. The V call is TRBV7-9, the J call TRBJ2-1; 8 nucleotides align to TRBD1. DNA of the CDR3: TGTGCCAGCAGCTTAGTACAGGGGGGACGTGATGAGCAGTTCTTC. Translation gives CASSLVQGGRDEQFF.